The clone carrying this TCR beta chain has just a few counts. Via MiXCR, TCRdb re-called the RT-PCR reads, giving one row per CDR3 protein. This sample has about 480 distinct CDR3 sequences; around 21% occur once, and the top ten carry around 15%. These data belong to a study of immune reconstitution after stem cell transplant in scleroderma. The receptor comes from a female donor with systemic sclerosis. The sample was taken before or after autologous hematopoietic stem cell transplantation (not recorded which).

The CDR3 region has the DNA TGCAGCGTTGTAACGATTACTTCCGGGGAGCTGTTTTTT. It translates to CSVVTITSGELFF. The chain is built from TRBV29-1 and TRBJ2-2; D unresolved. CDR1 is SQVTM and CDR2 is ANQGSEA in the germline V gene. Trimming removed 4 bases at V and 6 bases at J, with 12 bases between. The CDR3 contains 13 residues.